The TCR beta chain described here comes from a study of cytomegalovirus exposure and HLA in healthy donors. The CDR3 contains 15 residues. Germline V gives CDR1 MNHEY, CDR2 SVGAGI. Trimming shortened V by 0 bases and J by 0 bases, and 8 bases separated the two germline ends. This clone was found a few times. PCR amplification relied on 60 Vbeta primers (plus 13 Jbeta primers). Libraries were prepared by immunoSEQ multiplex PCR; TCRdb keeps only in-frame clonotypes and omits some of them. The data show about 57,000 clones, with roughly 83% seen just once and approximately 4% held by the top ten. The chain combines TRBV6-5 with TRBJ1-1, with D unclear. Material: PBMCs. This TCR was sampled from a man younger than 40 in good health and CMV-seronegative. CDR3 DNA: TGTGCCAGCAGTTACTCGGCAGTGATGAACACTGAAGCTTTCTTT. It translates to CASSYSAVMNTEAFF.